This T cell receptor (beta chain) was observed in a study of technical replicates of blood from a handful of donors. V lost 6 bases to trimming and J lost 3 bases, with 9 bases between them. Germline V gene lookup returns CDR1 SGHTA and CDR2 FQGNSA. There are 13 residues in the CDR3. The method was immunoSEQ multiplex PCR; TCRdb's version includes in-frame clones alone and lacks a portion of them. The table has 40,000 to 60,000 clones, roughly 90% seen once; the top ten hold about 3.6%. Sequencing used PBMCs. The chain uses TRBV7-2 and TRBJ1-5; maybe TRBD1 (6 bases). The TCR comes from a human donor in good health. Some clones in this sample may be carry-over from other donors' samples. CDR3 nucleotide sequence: TGTGCCAGCAGTGGACAGAACAATCAGCCCCAGCATTTT. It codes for CASSGQNNQPQHF.